This TCR beta chain originates from a study of cytomegalovirus exposure and HLA in healthy donors. Nominal health characterized the donors when sampled, though unrecorded immune exposures were likely. The CDR3 length is 16 residues. V lost 6 bases, J lost 3 bases, and 8 bases stayed unmatched. Germline assignment: CDR1 WSHSY and CDR2 SAAADI. It was with 60 Vbeta and 13 Jbeta primers that the PCR ran. This table comes from immunoSEQ multiplex PCR, and its TCRdb copy is limited to in-frame clones, with some not included. The data show around 140,000 clones, under 10% seen once. This clone was seen a handful of times.

The receptor was derived from a woman in her 40s in good health and CMV-seropositive. This chain connects TRBV10-2 to TRBJ2-3; 11 bases fit TRBD2. The sequenced sample was PBMCs. The CDR3: CASRALSGGDTDTQYF. CDR3 coding DNA: TGCGCCAGCAGAGCTCTTAGCGGGGGGGATACAGATACGCAGTATTTT.